Below are 19 T cell receptor beta chains sequenced from a single sample in a study of cytomegalovirus exposure and HLA in healthy donors. PCR amplification relied on 60 Vbeta primers (plus 13 Jbeta primers). Libraries were prepared by immunoSEQ multiplex PCR; TCRdb keeps only in-frame clonotypes and omits some of them. The data hold about 190,000 clones, with 80% to 90% observed a single time. The specimen was PBMCs. The receptors were sampled from a man aged 40-49 years in good health and CMV-seropositive.

This clone appeared a few times. This chain connects TRBV2 to TRBJ2-5; a weak D match, TRBD2 (5 bases). The CDR3 is 14 residues long. The V gene lost 2 bases and the J gene lost 5 bases, with 12 bases spanning the gap. CDR1 and CDR2 (germline): SNHLY, FYNNEI. CDR3: CASSEPRGLETQYF. CDR3 DNA sequence: TGTGCCAGCAGTGAACCCCGAGGGTTGGAGACCCAGTACTTC.

This chain uses TRBV10-3 with TRBJ2-7, with 9 bases lining up with TRBD2. Losses at the gene ends were 5 bases for V and 3 bases for J; bases not matched to a gene: 11. The CDR3 extends over 16 amino acids. CDR1 ENHRY and CDR2 SYGVKD come from the germline V gene. The CDR3 here is CAISYTGTSTHYEQYF. The CDR3 region has the DNA TGTGCCATCAGTTACACCGGGACTAGCACTCACTACGAGCAGTACTTC.

The chain is built from TRBV5-4 and TRBJ2-4; possibly TRBD2 for D (7 bases). Germline-derived CDR1 and CDR2 are SGHNT and YYREEE (reference sequence). The CDR3 is 16 residues long. V was trimmed by 3 bases and J by 7 bases, leaving 20 bases between them. CDR3 residues: CASSSPGAGVTNIQYF. The CDR3 DNA reads as TGTGCCAGCAGCTCCCCGGGGGCGGGAGTGACGAACATTCAGTACTTC.

The chain recombines TRBV28 with TRBJ2-2, with D unclear. Germline CDR1 MDHEN, CDR2 SYDVKM. This CDR3 region has 13 residues. V lost 8 bases and J 3 bases, leaving 10 bases between the germline ends. The CDR3 sequence is CASFNRDTGELFF. CDR3 nucleotide sequence: TGTGCCAGCTTTAATAGAGACACCGGGGAGCTGTTTTTT.

The chain carries TRBV21-1 and TRBJ1-1; whether TRBD1, the table's D call, matches the DNA was not checked. TRBV21-1 is noted as a pseudogene. This CDR3 comprises 13 residues. This CDR3 reads CASSNRESTEAFF. CDR3 sequence (DNA): TGTGCCAGCAGCAACAGGGAATCCACTGAAGCTTTCTTT.

The chain joins TRBV7-8 to TRBJ2-7, with TRBD2 matching over 14 bases. CDR1 is SGHVS, CDR2 FQNEAQ, per germline. V was pared by 4 bases and J by 6 bases, with 5 bases of the junction left unmatched. The CDR3 contains 15 residues. DNA of the CDR3: TGTGCCAGCAGCTCGGGACTAGCGGGAGTGTTCGAGCAGTACTTC. The encoded protein is CASSSGLAGVFEQYF.

The sample holds one count of this clone. CDR3 nucleotides: TGTGCCAGCAGCCTGACAGGGGGCGACTATGGCTACACCTTC. It translates to CASSLTGGDYGYTF. V usage is TRBV28 and J usage is TRBJ1-2; 10 bases are shared with TRBD1. The CDR3 loop spans 14 amino acids. J gave up 3 bases and V 6 bases, and 4 bases lay outside the gene matches. Per germline, CDR1 MDHEN and CDR2 SYDVKM.

This clone was detected a few times. The J gene is TRBJ1-2, the V gene TRBV5-1, with 10 bases lining up with TRBD1. The CDR3 contains 17 residues. V dropped 5 bases and J dropped 4; count of bases not matched to a gene: 14. Germline values: CDR1 SGHRS, CDR2 YFSETQ. The CDR3 DNA is TGCGCCAGCAGTCACGGCGGGACAGGGGCGCTAGGCTATGGCTACACCTTC. This translates into CASSHGGTGALGYGYTF. The full variable domain, with the rest looked up from reference TRBV5-1 and TRBJ1-2, is KAGVTQTPRYLIKTRGQQVTLSCSPISGHRSVSWYQQTPGQGLQFLFEYFSETQRNKGNFPGRFSGRQFSNSRSEMNVSTLELGDSALYLCASSHGGTGALGYGYTFGSGTRLTVV.

This clone was seen a single time. The rearrangement links TRBV4-2 to TRBJ2-2; 8 nucleotides align to TRBD2. J gave up 7 bases and V 4 bases, and 14 bases lay outside the gene matches. CDR3 size: 17 residues. CDR1 and CDR2 (germline): LGHNA, YNFKEQ. The CDR3 bases are TGTGCCAGCAGCCTGGCACCGAGCGGGAGAATGGGCGGGGAGCTGTTTTTT. Protein: CASSLAPSGRMGGELFF.

The rearrangement joins TRBV6-1 to TRBJ1-5; D is ambiguous. Germline values: CDR1 MNHNS, CDR2 SASEGT. The CDR3 sequence is 15 residues long. V dropped 6 bases and J dropped 5 bases, with 17 bases sitting between them. The CDR3, as DNA: TGTGCCAGCAGAATCCAAACAGAGTCTTATCAGCCCCAGCATTTT. This encodes CASRIQTESYQPQHF.

This chain links TRBV9 with TRBJ1-5; D unresolved. Germline V gives CDR1 SGDLS, CDR2 YYNGEE. Trimming pared 0 bases from V and 6 bases from J, leaving 13 bases between. CDR3 length: 15 residues. CDR3 DNA: TGTGCCAGCAGCGTAGGTGTCGCCTCGGGTCAGCCCCAGCATTTT. Its translation is CASSVGVASGQPQHF. Variable domain in full (rest from reference TRBV9 and TRBJ1-5): DSGVTQTPKHLITATGQRVTLRCSPRSGDLSVYWYQQSLDQGLQFLIQYYNGEERAKGNILERFSAQQFPDLHSELNLSSLELGDSALYFCASSVGVASGQPQHFGDGTRLSIL.

The chain combines TRBV29-1 with TRBJ2-2; TRBD2 aligns across 11 bases. This CDR3 region has 18 residues. In germline, CDR1 is SQVTM, CDR2 ANQGSEA. Unmatched junction bases numbered 16, after V lost 6 bases and J lost 4 bases. The chain's CDR3 is CSVSGGLAGGRSTGELFF. For the CDR3, the DNA is TGCAGCGTCTCCGGGGGGCTAGCGGGAGGCCGTAGCACCGGGGAGCTGTTTTTT.

The chain is built from TRBV18 and TRBJ1-1; 7 bases are a match to TRBD1. J was trimmed by 6 bases and V by 3 bases; bases with no gene match: 7. Germline V CDR1 and CDR2: KGHSH, LQKENI. This CDR3 contains 14 residues. CDR3 amino acids: CASSPKGALAEAFF. CDR3 sequence (DNA): TGTGCCAGCTCACCTAAGGGGGCATTGGCTGAAGCTTTCTTT.

This chain links TRBV4-2 with TRBJ2-7, with D perhaps matching TRBD1 (6 bases). From germline, CDR1 is LGHNA and CDR2 YNFKEQ. The CDR3 sequence is 14 residues long. Trimming removed 4 bases at V and 3 bases at J, with 13 bases between. The DNA for the CDR3 is TGTGCCAGCAGCCCCCGAGGGGGTATCTACGAGCAGTACTTC. It encodes CASSPRGGIYEQYF.

The chain employs TRBV5-8 and TRBJ1-2, with D unresolved. Trimming removed 4 bases from V and 5 bases from J, with 9 bases in between. Germline CDR1 reads SGHTS; CDR2 reads YDEGEE. CDR3 length equals 12 residues. For the CDR3, the DNA is TGTGCCAGCAGCCAAAAGCGGTATGGCTACACCTTC. Translating gives CASSQKRYGYTF.

The V gene is TRBV6-1, the J gene TRBJ2-3; no reliable D call. CDR3 length: 12 residues. Germline values: CDR1 MNHNS, CDR2 SASEGT. V was clipped by 4 bases and J by 5 bases, with 7 bases between them. The DNA of the CDR3 is TGTGCCAGCAGTGTGGCTGTAGATACGCAGTATTTT. Protein: CASSVAVDTQYF.

This clone has only one observation. V and J are TRBV14 and TRBJ1-2, with unresolved D. This CDR3 comprises 13 residues. V was clipped by 1 base and J by 8 bases, with 11 bases between them. Germline values: CDR1 SGHDN, CDR2 FVKESK. CDR3 bases: TGTGCCAGCAGCCAAGGCAGTGGCCAGGGCTACACCTTC. Its translation: CASSQGSGQGYTF.

The chain joins TRBV6-9 to TRBJ1-1; TRBD1 might be the D (5 bases). V gave up 7 bases and J gave up 0 bases, with 18 bases separating them. The CDR3 loop spans 16 amino acids. Germline lookup yields CDR1 MNHGY and CDR2 SVAAGI. In DNA, the CDR3 is TGTGCCAGCACGGGGGGAAGAACAGCGGTGAACACTGAAGCTTTCTTT. It is translated as CASTGGRTAVNTEAFF.

The chain recombines TRBV11-2 with TRBJ2-7; no reliable D call. V was pared by 0 bases and J by 7 bases, with 7 bases between. Germline V gives CDR1 SGHAT, CDR2 FQNNGV. The CDR3 extends over 12 amino acids. The CDR3 sequence is CASSLDLGEQYF. DNA of the CDR3: TGTGCCAGCAGCTTAGATCTAGGAGAGCAGTACTTC.